This paragraph covers one T cell receptor (beta chain) sequence. The junction does not match germline at one end; this may be a read error. Sequenced by immunoSEQ multiplex PCR; TCRdb stores in-frame clones only, minus some. In the table there are about 200,000 clones, approximately 86% of which are singletons. These data come from a study of blood T cell repertoires in COVID-19. CDR3 length: 15 residues. The V gene's germline CDR1 is SEHNR and CDR2 FQNEAQ (reference sequence). The gene calls are TRBV7-9 and TRBJ1-2; 8 nucleotides match TRBD1. The TCR comes from a man in his sixties with acute or convalescent COVID-19. Sequencing was done on a sample of peripheral blood. CDR3 protein: CASSLGQGNPGGYTF. In nucleotides, the CDR3 is TGTGCCAGCAGTTTAGGACAGGGAAATCCAGGTGGCTACACCTTC.